These 9 T cell receptor beta chains were all obtained from the same sample, sequenced in a study of blood T cell repertoires in COVID-19. The assay was immunoSEQ multiplex PCR, and TCRdb's table has in-frame clones only and misses some. The table lists around 200,000 clones, around nine tenths of them singletons, with 0.8% to 1% in the top ten. Sequenced input: peripheral blood. These TCRs come from a woman aged 18-29 years who had recovered from COVID-19.

The chain has TRBV6-2 or TRBV6-3 and TRBJ2-5; D perhaps matches TRBD1 (7 bases). Germline V CDR1 and CDR2: MNHEY, SVGEGT. The CDR3 extends over 15 amino acids. Trimming removed 4 bases from V and 5 bases from J, with 17 bases in between. The CDR3 protein is CASSWMKGAGETQYF. The CDR3 DNA sequence: TGTGCCAGCAGTTGGATGAAGGGGGCGGGGGAGACCCAGTACTTC.

The chain has TRBV3-1 (or the pseudogene TRBV3-2) and TRBJ1-1; TRBD1 might be the D (5 bases). With 5 bases removed from V and 5 bases from J, the gap between germline ends came to 15 bases. The CDR3 is 14 amino acids. The germline V gene has CDR1 LGHDT and CDR2 YNNKEL (reference sequence). CDR3 region: CASSIDGGRTEAFF. CDR3 DNA: TGTGCCAGCAGCATAGATGGGGGGAGAACTGAAGCTTTCTTT.

The rearrangement links TRBV6-5 to TRBJ1-1; 10 bases line up with TRBD1. The CDR3 has 15 amino acids. The V segment lost 6 bases and the J segment 5 bases; nucleotides outside the gene matches: 9. The germline CDR1 and CDR2 sequences are MNHEY and SVGAGI. DNA of the CDR3: TGTGCCAGCAGCAGACAGGGGGCGGTCTGGACTGAAGCTTTCTTT. Encoded protein: CASSRQGAVWTEAFF.

This chain links TRBV14 with TRBJ1-4, with 9 nucleotides matching TRBD1. CDR1 and CDR2 from the germline V gene are SGHDN and FVKESK. V gave up 2 bases and J gave up 11 bases; unmatched junction bases: 6. The CDR3 contains 14 residues. The CDR3 loop reads CASSQNRGRVKLFF. The CDR3 DNA reads as TGTGCCAGCAGCCAAAACAGGGGGCGAGTCAAACTGTTTTTT.

The chain joins TRBV4-2 to TRBJ2-1; the match to TRBD2 covers 10 bases. The germline V gene encodes CDR1 LGHNA and CDR2 YNFKEQ. Trimming removed 3 bases from V and 4 bases from J; junction bases left unmatched: 6. The CDR3 is made up of 16 amino acids. CDR3 bases: TGTGCCAGCAGCCAGGCACTAGCGGGAAGTTACAATGAGCAGTTCTTC. Its protein product is CASSQALAGSYNEQFF.

The chain uses TRBV6-5 and TRBJ1-5; 8 bases line up with TRBD1. The CDR3 sequence is 15 residues long. J gave up 1 base and V 8 bases, and 7 bases lay outside the gene matches. CDR1 is MNHEY, CDR2 SVGAGI, per germline. The CDR3 region has the DNA TGTGCCAGCTCGACAGGGGAGAGGAGCAATCAGCCCCAGCATTTT. Protein sequence: CASSTGERSNQPQHF.

V is TRBV5-4 and J is TRBJ1-6; maybe TRBD1 (6 bases). The length of the CDR3 is 14 residues. Trimming pared 4 bases from V and 12 bases from J, leaving 17 bases between. CDR1 is SGHNT, CDR2 YYREEE, per germline (reference sequence). The CDR3 bases are TGTGCCAGCAGCCTAAATGGACAGCGGGGACCCCTCCACTTT. Its translation: CASSLNGQRGPLHF.

The chain recombines TRBV19 with TRBJ2-1, with D perhaps matching TRBD2 (6 bases). Germline V CDR1 and CDR2: LNHDA, SQIVND (reference sequence). The CDR3 consists of 15 residues. The germline V and J ends were trimmed by 6 bases and 2 bases, with 14 bases remaining between them. The CDR3 region is CASSHTSNPYNEQFF. CDR3 coding DNA: TGTGCCAGTAGCCATACTAGCAATCCCTACAATGAGCAGTTCTTC.

In nucleotides, the CDR3 is TGTGCCAGCAGTCCCGGGCGGGGAGGGAGCAATCAGCCCCAGCATTTT. It is translated as CASSPGRGGSNQPQHF. The chain carries TRBV6-2 or TRBV6-3 and TRBJ1-5, with D uncertain. CDR1 is MNHEY and CDR2 is SVGEGT in the germline V gene. There are 16 residues in the CDR3. V was trimmed by 5 bases and J by 1 base, leaving 15 bases between them.